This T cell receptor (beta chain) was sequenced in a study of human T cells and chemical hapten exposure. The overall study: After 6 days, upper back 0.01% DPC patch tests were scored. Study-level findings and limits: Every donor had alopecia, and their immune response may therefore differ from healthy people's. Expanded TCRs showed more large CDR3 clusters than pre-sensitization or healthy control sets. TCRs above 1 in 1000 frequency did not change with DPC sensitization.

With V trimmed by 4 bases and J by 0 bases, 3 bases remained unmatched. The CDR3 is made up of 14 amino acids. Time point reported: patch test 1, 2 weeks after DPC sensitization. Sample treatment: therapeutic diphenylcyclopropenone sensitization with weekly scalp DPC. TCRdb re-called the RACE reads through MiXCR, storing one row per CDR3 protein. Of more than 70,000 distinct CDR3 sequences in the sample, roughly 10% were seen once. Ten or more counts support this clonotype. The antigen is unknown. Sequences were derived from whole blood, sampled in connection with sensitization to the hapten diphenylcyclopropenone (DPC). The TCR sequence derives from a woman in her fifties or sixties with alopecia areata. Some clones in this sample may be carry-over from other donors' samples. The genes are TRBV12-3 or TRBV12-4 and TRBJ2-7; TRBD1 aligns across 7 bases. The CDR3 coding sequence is TGTGCCAGCAGTTGGGGACAGAGCTCCTACGAGCAGTACTTC. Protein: CASSWGQSSYEQYF.